This T cell receptor (beta chain) was observed in a study of STAT3 mutations in large granular lymphocyte leukemia. The study, taken as a whole, reports: Every T-LGLL patient had at least one immunodominant TCRbeta clonotype. Treatment regimens differed across patients between samplings. After therapy, about 35% of the 18 patients switched clonotypes, all new clones STAT3 wild type. Clonal expansion was inferred from other time points because no sample existed at each clone's first appearance.

Approximately 40,000 productive templates were obtained per sample on average. The table came from immunoSEQ multiplex PCR; TCRdb's copy has only in-frame clones and leaves some out. Of around 5,400 clones detected, just under 95% appear once; the ten largest clones hold 25% to 40%. A word on this clone: What it binds is unknown.

The sequence was obtained from a man in his sixties with T-cell large granular lymphocyte leukemia. Some clones in this sample may be carry-over from other donors' samples. Sequenced sample: peripheral blood mononuclear cells.

As DNA, the CDR3 is TGTGCCTGGAGTCGACTAGCGGGAGACGAAAACGAGCAGTACTTC. Translation: CAWSRLAGDENEQYF. This chain joins TRBV30 and TRBJ2-7, with 12 bases fitting TRBD2. The CDR3 is made up of 15 amino acids. Germline V gene data show CDR1 as GTSNPN and CDR2 as SVGIG (reference sequence). The ends lost 2 bases at V and 5 bases at J; junction bases unmatched: 7.